This TCR beta chain comes out of a study of blood T cell repertoires in COVID-19. A few counts support this clone. In the original analysis: Amplification of reference gene primers was used by the study to estimate nucleated cell counts. The table came from immunoSEQ multiplex PCR; TCRdb's copy has only in-frame clones and leaves some out. That table supplies the V and J calls and clone size; D and trimming were determined from the DNA. The data contain a few hundred thousand clones, around 87% of them seen just once; the ten biggest clones take up less than 8%. Germline CDR1 reads LGHDT; CDR2 reads YNNKEL (reference sequence). V was pared by 3 bases and J by 1 base, with 13 bases between. The CDR3 sequence is 16 residues long.

Material for sequencing was PBMCs or T cells enriched from blood (not recorded which). This TCR was recovered from a man in his thirties or forties in a cohort exposed to, infected with or recovered from COVID-19 (not recorded which). The rearrangement joins TRBV3-1 (or the pseudogene TRBV3-2) to TRBJ1-5; tentatively, D is TRBD1 (5 bases). CDR3 region: CASSQGGARSNQPQHF. CDR3 in DNA: TGTGCCAGCAGCCAGGGTGGGGCGCGGAGCAATCAGCCCCAGCATTTT.